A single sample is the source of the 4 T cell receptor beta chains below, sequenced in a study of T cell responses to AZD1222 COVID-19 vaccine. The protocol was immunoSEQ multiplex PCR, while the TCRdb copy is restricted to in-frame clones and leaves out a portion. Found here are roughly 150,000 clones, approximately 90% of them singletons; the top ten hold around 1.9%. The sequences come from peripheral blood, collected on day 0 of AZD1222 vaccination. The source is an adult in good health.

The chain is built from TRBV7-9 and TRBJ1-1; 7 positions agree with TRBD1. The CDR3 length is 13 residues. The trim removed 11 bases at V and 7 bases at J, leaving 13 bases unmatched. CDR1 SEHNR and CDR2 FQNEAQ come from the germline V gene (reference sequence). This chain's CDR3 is CAVPLEGAVEAFF. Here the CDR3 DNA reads TGTGCCGTCCCGTTGGAGGGGGCGGTTGAAGCTTTCTTT.

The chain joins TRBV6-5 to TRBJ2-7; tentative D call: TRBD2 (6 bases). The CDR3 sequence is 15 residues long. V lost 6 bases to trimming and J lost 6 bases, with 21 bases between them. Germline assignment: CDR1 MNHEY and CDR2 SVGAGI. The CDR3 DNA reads TGTGCCAGCAGCAGACCGGGACTGCAGTCTAGCGAGCAGTACTTC. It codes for CASSRPGLQSSEQYF.

The CDR3 DNA is TGCGCCAGCAGCCAGTATCCGACCGGACTAGCGGGTCTAGAGGGGAACTTCGAGCAGTACTTC. This sequence encodes CASSQYPTGLAGLEGNFEQYF. V and J are TRBV4-1 and TRBJ2-7, with TRBD2 matching over 11 bases. The CDR3 spans 21 residues. J was trimmed by 6 bases and V by 3 bases; bases with no gene match: 25. The germline V gene encodes CDR1 MGHRA and CDR2 YSYEKL.

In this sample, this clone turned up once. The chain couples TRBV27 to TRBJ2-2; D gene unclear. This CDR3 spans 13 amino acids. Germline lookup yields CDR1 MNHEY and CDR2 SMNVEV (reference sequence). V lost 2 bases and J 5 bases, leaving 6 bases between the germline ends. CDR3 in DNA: TGTGCCAGCAGTTTAGGCGATACCGGGGAGCTGTTTTTT. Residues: CASSLGDTGELFF.